These 2 T cell receptor beta chains were sequenced from one sample in a study of radiotherapy plus CTLA-4 blockade in lung cancer (dated by TCRdb to the late 2010s). Receptor libraries were prepared by the immunoSEQ multiplex PCR assay. TCRdb retrieved this table from immuneACCESS and kept in-frame rearrangements only. Not all clones are present; in checked studies, unresolved V genes account for under half, and no reason is known for the remainder. The sample includes approximately 30,000 clones, with about 81% observed a single time. In total, the top ten clones hold approximately 23% of the sample. The sequencing used peripheral blood, collected from a patient treated with radiotherapy plus ipilimumab. The receptors shown here come from a human donor with non-small cell lung cancer that progressed on radiotherapy plus ipilimumab.

This chain uses TRBV6-1 with TRBJ2-5; D is uncertain. The DNA end is a closer match to TRBJ2-7, so the J assignment may be wrong. This CDR3 has 12 residues. CDR1 and CDR2 from the germline V gene are MNHNS and SASEGT. The CDR3 sequence: CASSEVAYEQYF. The CDR3 DNA reads TGTGCCAGCAGTGAAGTAGCATACGAGCAGTACTTC.

V is TRBV27 and J is TRBJ2-5, with TRBD2 matching 9 bases. V was pared by 0 bases and J by 5 bases, with 13 bases of the junction left unmatched. Germline values: CDR1 MNHEY, CDR2 SMNVEV (reference sequence). CDR3 length equals 18 residues. The CDR3 sequence: CASSLSFEAGGRGETQYF. Written as DNA, the CDR3 is TGTGCCAGCAGTTTATCGTTCGAAGCGGGGGGTCGAGGGGAGACCCAGTACTTC.